The entry below gives a single T cell receptor (beta chain) sequence along with its context. Its antigen is not identified. The V gene's germline CDR1 is SQVTM and CDR2 ANQGSEA. The CDR3 extends over 17 amino acids. This specimen comes from a study of CXCR3-negative and CXCR3-positive naive CD8 T cells. Study-wide results and caveats: Researchers reported similar TRBV-TRBJ usage in naive CXCR3-negative and CXCR3-positive cells, though memory differed. For the naive subsets, surface CD5 was similar, and TCR strength was inferred from TRB CDR3 properties. Diversity in memory CD8+ cells fell much lower than the comparably high levels seen in both naive subsets.

Among CD8+ T cells, naive ones were CD45RO-CCR7+CD27+CD95-. Researchers prepared the TRB cDNA libraries using 5' RACE with UMI labels. Each CDR3 protein gets one entry in TCRdb, which reprocessed the 5' RACE reads and gives no DNA. Its table records about 92,000 distinct CDR3 sequences. The chain couples TRBV29-1 to TRBJ2-6; the D call from TCRdb, TRBD1, cannot be confirmed without DNA. Sequenced: naive CXCR3- CD8+ T cells from blood. Subset specified: CD45RO-CCR7+CD27+CD95- naive CD8+ T cells lacking CXCR3 (TNR3-). The clonotype was recovered from a human donor in good health. Some clones in this sample may be carry-over from other donors' samples. The CDR3 spells CSVVTDTTHSGANVLTF.